This TCR beta chain stems from a study of blood T cell repertoires in COVID-19. Assay used: immunoSEQ multiplex PCR; TCRdb lists only in-frame clones, some missing. In the table there are under 150,000 clones, around 86% of which are singletons. This TCR was recovered from an older woman with active or convalescent COVID-19. Sequenced sample: peripheral blood.

The chain's CDR3 is CASRQRENTGELFF. The CDR3 DNA reads TGTGCCAGCAGACAGCGGGAGAACACCGGGGAGCTGTTTTTT. J is TRBJ2-2 and V is TRBV2; 7 nucleotides agree with TRBD2. Germline-derived CDR1 and CDR2 are SNHLY and FYNNEI. V shed 6 bases and J 1 base; nucleotides not matched to a gene: 2. This CDR3 has 14 amino acids.